Sequencing of this T cell receptor beta chain was carried out in a study of CD8 T cells in ankylosing spondylitis. Study-wide findings and caveats: Relatively scarce in peripheral blood, disease-linked clones were CD8+. Clones linked to disease were reported to show significant enrichment in matched ankylosing spondylitis synovial fluid.

This clonotype was observed at least ten times. Its antigen is as yet unknown. MiXCR, applied by TCRdb to the 5' RACE reads, yields one record per CDR3 protein. Among some 130,000 distinct CDR3 sequences listed, around 7.9% were seen once. This CDR3 is built from 13 residues. This clonotype originated in a female donor with ankylosing spondylitis or in good health (not recorded which). Sequenced sample: blood, either unsorted or a sorted T cell fraction (not recorded which). This sequence joins TRBV21-1 and TRBJ1-4; the table's TRBD1 call for D was not verified on the DNA. TRBV21-1 is described as a pseudogene. The CDR3 loop reads CASTDRGPEKLFF. Here the CDR3 DNA reads TGTGCCAGCACCGACAGGGGACCCGAAAAACTGTTTTTT.